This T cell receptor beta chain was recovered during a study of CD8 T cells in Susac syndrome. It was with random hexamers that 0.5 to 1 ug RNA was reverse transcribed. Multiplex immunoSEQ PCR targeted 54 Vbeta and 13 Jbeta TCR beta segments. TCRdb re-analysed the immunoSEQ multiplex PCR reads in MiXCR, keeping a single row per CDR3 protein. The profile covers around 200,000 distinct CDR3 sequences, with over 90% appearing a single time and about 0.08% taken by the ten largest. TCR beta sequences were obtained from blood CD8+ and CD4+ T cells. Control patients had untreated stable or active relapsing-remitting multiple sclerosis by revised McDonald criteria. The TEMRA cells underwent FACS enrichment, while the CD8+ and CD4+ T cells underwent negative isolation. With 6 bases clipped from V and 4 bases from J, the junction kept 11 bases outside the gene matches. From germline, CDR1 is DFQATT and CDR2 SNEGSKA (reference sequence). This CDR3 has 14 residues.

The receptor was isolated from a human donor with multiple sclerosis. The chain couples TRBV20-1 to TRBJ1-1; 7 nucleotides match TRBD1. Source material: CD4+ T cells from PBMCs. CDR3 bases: TGCAGTGCCCATTGGGACAGTGGTCGCACTGAAGCTTTCTTT. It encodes CSAHWDSGRTEAFF.